One sample yielded the 30 T cell receptor beta chains listed below, sequenced in a study of identical twins listed by TCRdb under 2016. Library method: 5' RACE. The sequencing machine was an Illumina HiSeq 2000. The raw public data were reprocessed by TCRdb itself: fastp quality trimming at Q25, MiXCR clonotype calling, in-frame beta chains only. Every CDR3 protein is listed once, alongside the most common genes and DNA of its rows. The sample table lists approximately 630,000 distinct CDR3 sequences, under 8.5% of them with a count of one. The leading ten clones occupy 1.5% to 2% of the sample. This sample also belongs to another study, concerning yellow fever vaccine responses in identical twins.

The sequencing input was PBMCs. All receptors come from a young woman in good health.

This clonotype was detected ten times or more. V usage is TRBV5-1 and J usage is TRBJ2-6; D is undetermined. The CDR3 has 17 residues. Per the germline V gene, CDR1 is SGHRS and CDR2 is YFSETQ. V lost 2 bases, J lost 1 base, and 13 bases lay in between. CDR3 protein: CASSLGSSSSGANVLTF. CDR3 nucleotide sequence: TGCGCCAGCAGCTTAGGTTCGAGTAGTTCTGGGGCCAACGTCCTGACTTTC.

The rearrangement links TRBV10-1 to TRBJ2-3; TRBD2 matches 8 bases. Germline CDR1 reads WNHNN; CDR2 reads SYGVQD (reference sequence). CDR3 length equals 13 residues. Unmatched junction bases numbered 5, after V lost 5 bases and J lost 7 bases. The CDR3 DNA reads as TGCGCCAGCAGTCGGACGGGGGGGAATACGCAGTATTTT. Translated, it gives CASSRTGGNTQYF.

There are many counts of this clonotype. The V and J genes are TRBV28 and TRBJ1-6; 8 bases are a match to TRBD1. The CDR3 has 15 residues. Germline CDR1 is MDHEN and CDR2 is SYDVKM. Trimming took 6 bases from V and 9 from J; bases not matched to a gene: 10. The CDR3 sequence: CASSPRDRLASPLHF. The CDR3 nucleotides read TGTGCCAGCAGCCCCCGGGACAGGTTAGCTTCACCCCTCCACTTT.

The CDR3 DNA sequence: TGTGCCAGCAGGCCCGGGACTGTCGCCCGGGAGACCCAGTACTTC. It translates to CASRPGTVARETQYF. V gene TRBV2 combines with J gene TRBJ2-5, with D possibly being TRBD2 (6 bases). Germline lookup yields CDR1 SNHLY and CDR2 FYNNEI. CDR3 size: 15 residues. Trimming cost V 6 bases and J 5 bases, with 19 bases left between them.

This clonotype was observed a few times. The chain carries TRBV6-1 and TRBJ1-3; D is unresolved. The CDR3 has 13 amino acids. Per the germline V gene, CDR1 is MNHNS and CDR2 is SASEGT. The V and J ends lost 8 bases and 0 bases respectively, with 8 bases between them. This CDR3 is CASASDSGNTIYF. The CDR3 nucleotides are TGTGCCAGCGCAAGTGACTCTGGAAACACCATATATTTT.

V gene TRBV6-1 combines with J gene TRBJ2-7; 7 nucleotides align to TRBD2. Unmatched junction bases numbered 7, after V lost 4 bases and J lost 7 bases. The germline CDR1 and CDR2 sequences are MNHNS and SASEGT. This CDR3 has 13 residues. In DNA form, the CDR3 reads TGTGCCAGCAGTGCAGTAGCGGGTAGGGAGCAGTACGTC. This codes for CASSAVAGREQYV.

The sample holds a few counts of this clonotype. CDR3 sequence: CASSSYRGELFF. CDR3 bases: TGTGCCAGCAGTTCCTACAGGGGGGAGCTGTTTTTT. The J gene is TRBJ2-2, the V gene TRBV6-6; perhaps TRBD1 as D (5 bases). In germline, CDR1 is MNHNY, CDR2 SVGAGI (reference sequence). Trimming took off 4 bases at V and 8 bases at J, with 8 bases between the two ends. This CDR3 region has 12 residues.

In its sample, this clonotype was seen many times. J is TRBJ1-6 and V is TRBV28, with D tentatively TRBD1 (6 bases). With 6 bases removed from V and 7 bases from J, the gap between germline ends came to 19 bases. The CDR3 is made up of 16 amino acids. From germline, CDR1 is MDHEN and CDR2 SYDVKM. CDR3 DNA sequence: TGTGCCAGCAGGAACAGGGTTAAAGGCACCAATTCACCCCTCCACTTT. Encoded protein: CASRNRVKGTNSPLHF.

The V gene is TRBV29-1, the J gene TRBJ1-5; no definite D call. Germline V gene sequence: CDR1 SQVTM, CDR2 ANQGSEA. The CDR3 loop spans 12 amino acids. Trimming took off 5 bases at V and 0 bases at J, with 5 bases between the two ends. The CDR3 DNA reads TGCAGCGTTTCATTTAGCAATCAGCCCCAGCATTTT. It translates to CSVSFSNQPQHF.

This clonotype was counted ten times or more. The rearrangement links TRBV24-1 to TRBJ2-7, with TRBD2 matching over 10 bases. This CDR3 contains 14 residues. Germline trimming cut 5 bases from V and 5 bases from J; bases unmatched to any gene: 5. Germline CDR1 and CDR2: KGHDR and SFDVKD. The CDR3 sequence is CATSVIAGGDEQYF. Written as DNA, the CDR3 is TGTGCCACCAGTGTTATAGCGGGAGGAGACGAGCAGTACTTC.

This clonotype was counted at least ten times. The chain couples TRBV5-1 to TRBJ2-7; TRBD2 matches 12 bases. The CDR3 has 15 residues. CDR1 is SGHRS, CDR2 YFSETQ, per germline. J gave up 6 bases and V 7 bases, and 11 bases lay outside the gene matches. For the CDR3, the DNA is TGCGCCAGCCACGAGACTAGCGGGAGACCTCTCGAGCAGTACTTC. Encoded protein: CASHETSGRPLEQYF.

In this sample, this clonotype turned up once. This chain links TRBV18 with TRBJ2-1, with 8 bases that match TRBD2. This CDR3 region has 16 residues. Trimming cost V 1 base and J 6 bases; bases outside gene matches: 8. Looked up from germline, CDR1 is KGHSH and CDR2 is LQKENI. CDR3 DNA sequence: TGTGCCAGCTCACCACTGTATACTAGCGGCCTCAATGAGCAGTTCTTC. Residues: CASSPLYTSGLNEQFF.

The rearrangement links TRBV28 to TRBJ1-5; the D is unclear. V lost 5 bases, J lost 4 bases, and 3 bases lay in between. CDR1 MDHEN and CDR2 SYDVKM come from the germline V gene. CDR3 length: 11 amino acids. Here the CDR3 DNA reads TGTGCCAGCAGTACAAATCAGCCCCAGCATTTT. Amino acids: CASSTNQPQHF.

This clonotype appeared many times. This sequence joins TRBV3-1 and TRBJ1-4, with D maybe TRBD1 (5 bases). Germline-derived CDR1 and CDR2 are LGHDT and YNNKEL (reference sequence). V lost 4 bases to trimming and J lost 7 bases, with 16 bases between them. This CDR3 region has 15 residues. This CDR3 is CASSPAQGSSEKLFF. CDR3 bases: TGTGCCAGCAGCCCAGCCCAGGGAAGCTCTGAAAAACTGTTTTTT.

This clonotype showed up many times. The rearrangement links TRBV11-2 to TRBJ1-6; the match to TRBD1 covers 7 bases. The V and J ends lost 1 base and 5 bases, in that order; junction bases with no gene match: 14. The CDR3 totals 19 residues. Germline V gene lookup returns CDR1 SGHAT and CDR2 FQNNGV. This CDR3 reads CASSLGYRGGTEDNSPLHF. CDR3 DNA: TGTGCCAGCAGCTTAGGATATAGGGGTGGGACAGAGGATAATTCACCCCTCCACTTT.

This clonotype was recorded at least ten times. The V gene is TRBV7-9, the J gene TRBJ1-6; D is perhaps TRBD1 (5 bases). V was cut by 1 base and J by 7 bases, with 5 bases left in between. Germline CDR1 is SEHNR and CDR2 is FQNEAQ (reference sequence). The CDR3 length is 13 residues. The CDR3 protein is CASSLGGNSPLHF. The CDR3 DNA is TGTGCCAGCAGCTTAGGGGGGAATTCACCCCTCCACTTT.

This rearrangement joins TRBV20-1 to TRBJ1-1, with a weak D call TRBD1 (6 bases). Germline V lookup: CDR1 DFQATT, CDR2 SNEGSKA (reference sequence). The CDR3 length is 15 residues. V was trimmed by 4 bases and J by 3 bases, leaving 18 bases between them. The CDR3 loop reads CSAKAQGQLHTEAFF. For the CDR3, the DNA is TGCAGTGCTAAAGCTCAGGGGCAATTGCACACTGAAGCTTTCTTT.

This clonotype was seen repeatedly, ten times or more. The rearrangement joins TRBV28 to TRBJ2-5, with 9 positions matching TRBD1. The CDR3 is 15 amino acids. Trimming at V came to 6 bases and at J to 5 bases, leaving 10 bases not matched to a gene. Germline CDR1 is MDHEN and CDR2 is SYDVKM. The CDR3 sequence is CASREVDRGVETQYF. The CDR3 coding sequence is TGTGCCAGCAGGGAAGTGGACAGGGGTGTGGAGACCCAGTACTTC.

This clonotype was recorded a few times. This chain uses TRBV24-1 with TRBJ2-5, with 8 bases matching TRBD2. CDR1 is KGHDR and CDR2 is SFDVKD in the germline V gene. This CDR3 is built from 17 residues. J lost 2 bases, V lost 3 bases, and 10 bases had no gene match. This CDR3 reads CATSDRSGLAVQETQYF. CDR3 DNA sequence: TGTGCCACCAGTGATCGCTCCGGACTAGCAGTGCAAGAGACCCAGTACTTC.

This clonotype has a count of ten or more. The chain has TRBV20-1 and TRBJ1-1; the D gene is possibly TRBD1 (6 bases). This CDR3 spans 12 amino acids. CDR1 is DFQATT, CDR2 SNEGSKA, per germline (reference sequence). The CDR3, as DNA: TGCAGGGCTCCGGGACAGAACACTGAAGCTTTCTTT. This gives the protein CRAPGQNTEAFF.

This clonotype was recorded at least ten times. J is TRBJ2-3 and V is TRBV28; D unresolved. This CDR3 contains 14 residues. Looked up from germline, CDR1 is MDHEN and CDR2 is SYDVKM. Trimming shortened V by 3 bases and J by 4 bases, and 11 bases separated the two germline ends. The CDR3 spells CASSFSPYADTQYF. The CDR3 DNA reads TGTGCCAGCAGTTTCTCGCCATATGCAGATACGCAGTATTTT. Using reference TRBV28 and TRBJ2-3 for the parts outside the CDR3, the full variable domain is DVKVTQSSRYLVKRTGEKVFLECVQDMDHENMFWYRQDPGLGLRLIYFSYDVKMKEKGDIPEGYSVSREKKERFSLILESASTNQTSMYLCASSFSPYADTQYFGPGTRLTVL.

This clonotype was found many times. CDR3 in DNA: TGTGCCAGCAGTTTTTCCAGCGGGAGCTCAGATACGCAGTATTTT. Amino acid sequence: CASSFSSGSSDTQYF. The chain couples TRBV27 to TRBJ2-3, with 8 positions matching TRBD2. V lost 3 bases to trimming and J lost 4 bases; unmatched junction nucleotides: 6. This CDR3 has 15 residues. From germline, CDR1 is MNHEY and CDR2 SMNVEV (reference sequence).

This clonotype was seen a handful of times. The chain uses TRBV5-1 and TRBJ2-3; a weak D match, TRBD1 (7 bases). The ends were cut back, 5 bases at V and 0 bases at J, with 19 bases in the middle. This CDR3 has 17 residues. The germline CDR1 and CDR2 sequences are SGHRS and YFSETQ. CDR3 sequence (DNA): TGCGCCAGCAGAATGACAGGGACTCTCCTTAGCACAGATACGCAGTATTTT. Translation gives CASRMTGTLLSTDTQYF.

This clonotype was detected only a few times. The V and J genes are TRBV6-1 and TRBJ2-3; 7 bases are a match to TRBD2. V shed 6 bases, J shed 0 bases, and the junction held 6 bases outside the gene matches. Germline V gene sequence: CDR1 MNHNS, CDR2 SASEGT. CDR3 length equals 15 residues. The CDR3 is CASRPGTTSTDTQYF. CDR3 bases: TGTGCCAGCAGACCCGGGACTACTAGCACAGATACGCAGTATTTT.

This clonotype was recorded many times. This chain connects TRBV3-1 to TRBJ2-5; no clear D gene. The length of the CDR3 is 11 residues. Looked up from germline, CDR1 is LGHDT and CDR2 is YNNKEL (reference sequence). V was clipped by 5 bases and J by 9 bases, with 10 bases between them. CDR3 loop: CASSDQSPQYF. Here the CDR3 DNA reads TGTGCCAGCAGCGACCAGTCCCCCCAGTACTTC.

The chain uses TRBV29-1 and TRBJ2-5; tentatively, D is TRBD1 or TRBD2 (6 bases each). The V and J ends lost 3 bases and 2 bases respectively, with 10 bases between them. This CDR3 spans 13 amino acids. Per the germline V gene, CDR1 is SQVTM and CDR2 is ANQGSEA. In nucleotides, the CDR3 is TGCAGCGTTGATGGGGGGCGTCAAGAGACCCAGTACTTC. Its protein is CSVDGGRQETQYF.

This clonotype was counted many times. The gene calls are TRBV3-1 and TRBJ1-1, with D perhaps matching TRBD1 (6 bases). The V gene's germline CDR1 is LGHDT and CDR2 YNNKEL (reference sequence). This CDR3 spans 14 amino acids. V lost 4 bases and J 5 bases, leaving 14 bases between the germline ends. The CDR3 region is CASSLQGTTTEAFF. The CDR3 bases are TGTGCCAGCAGCCTCCAGGGGACGACAACTGAAGCTTTCTTT.

This clonotype was counted many times. V gene TRBV5-6 combines with J gene TRBJ1-2, with D unclear. The CDR3 covers 12 residues. V lost 4 bases, J lost 4 bases, and 8 bases lay in between. Germline-derived CDR1 and CDR2 are SGHDT and YYEEEE. CDR3 amino acids: CASSRGSYGYTF. In nucleotides, the CDR3 is TGTGCCAGCAGCCGAGGGTCCTATGGCTACACCTTC.

This clonotype has a handful of counts. The CDR3 DNA follows: TGTGCCAGCAGTTTCAGCGGGGGTCCAAATGAGCAGTTCTTC. Translated: CASSFSGGPNEQFF. The rearrangement uses TRBV12-3 or TRBV12-4 and TRBJ2-1, with 8 bases fitting TRBD2. The CDR3 contains 14 residues. The V segment lost 3 bases and the J segment 7 bases; nucleotides outside the gene matches: 5.

The table lists this clonotype with many counts. V is TRBV27 and J is TRBJ2-2, with D uncertain. Germline V gives CDR1 MNHEY, CDR2 SMNVEV (reference sequence). The CDR3 has 15 amino acids. V lost 7 bases and J lost 2, with 14 bases in between. In DNA, the CDR3 is TGTGCCAGCACCCCATCGTGGGGTAACACCGGGGAGCTGTTTTTT. This sequence encodes CASTPSWGNTGELFF.